This section outlines one T cell receptor (beta chain) sequence together with its context. Its antigen target is currently unknown. Base qualities are missing; no much larger clone stands one base away. The data are from a study of shared clonotypes between healthy human individuals (dated by TCRdb to 2020 to 2021). Concerning the study at large: The cohort included a few men and two women between 18 and 49 years of age. Per donor, three plates each were used for CD4 naive and CD4 memory, two for CD8 naive, and one for CD8 memory. To estimate repertoire size and how much clonotypes are shared between individuals, the study performed deep sequencing of blood TCR repertoires from roughly five healthy adults. Different laboratories and diverse techniques were used to prepare libraries and sequence TCR repertoires, to increase sequencing depth and limit assay-specific biases. Each donor's leukapheresis produced roughly between about 0.9 and 9.5 billion PBMCs. General conclusions and limits of the study: Rarefaction of sorted-subset datasets indicated incomplete sequencing despite the large sequencing depth. Pairwise subsampling led to the expectation that sequencing depth would affect the degree of clonotype sharing among donors. Compared with non-shared clonotypes, clonotypes shared by all four sorted-subset donors had higher generation probabilities. The small number of donors limited the genetic and exposure-history diversity represented. Only blood was sampled, and tissue TCR repertoires likely differ from those in blood. Estimated clonotype richness was generally larger for naive than for memory subsets. Roughly 5% of naive CD4, 3.5% of naive CD8, around 2.3% of memory CD4, and around 0.42% of memory CD8 clonotypes were shared across several donors.

According to the germline V gene (reference sequence), CDR1 reads SGHAT and CDR2 reads FQDESV. The CDR3 sequence holds 12 residues, the cysteine and phenylalanine included. Only CDR3 DNA remains: 36 bases, in frame from the first base. V is clipped by 3 bases and J by 11 bases, and the sequence between their germline boundaries is 11 bases long. Donors were healthy HIV-negative adults with no recently reported acute infections or vaccinations. Every donor was a Caucasian adult residing in Nashville, Tennessee, USA. Magnetic negative selection was used to enrich CD4+ T cells, after which naive cells were positively selected on CD45RA and the negative fraction became the memory subset. After blood collection by leukapheresis, PBMCs were isolated using Ficoll-Histopaque density gradient centrifugation and then cryopreserved in the vapor phase of liquid nitrogen. Analytical flow cytometry was used to check the purity and quantity of each magnetically sorted T cell population. Each sorted fraction had its genomic DNA isolated and then quantified by UV absorbance on a Nanodrop 2000c.

TCR CDR3 regions were amplified from genomic DNA by multiplex PCR using the deep immunoSEQ assay. Extracted genomic DNA from each cell subset was spread evenly across all wells of several immunoSEQ 96-well plates, with each plate serving as a replicate. Each replicate PCR for sorted subsets received around 200 ng genomic DNA, equal to about 29,000 T cell genomes. Purified libraries were quantified with a Qubit 3.0 fluorometer, sized on a Bioanalyzer 2100, and re-quantified with the KAPA Library Quantification kit. Every immunoSEQ 96-well plate was sequenced on a separate single-read 150-cycle Illumina NextSeq 550 flow cell. Per the source publication's procedure: Because only junctional sequences without quality scores were contained in the immunoSEQ output, filtering matching that applied to full-length reads could not be performed. Sequences were annotated with PyIR, a Python wrapper for IgBLAST v1.9, and V/J genes and CDR3 were assigned using IMGT germline references. Reads were removed for weak V/J assignments (E-value above 1e-6), missing CDR3, stop codons, out-of-frame junctions, or ambiguous translated residues. V3J clonotypes were defined as sequences sharing the same inferred V gene, J gene, and CDR3 amino acid sequence. Percentage overlap between repertoires was calculated by dividing the number of shared unique clonotypes by the size of the smaller repertoire. Repertoire richness was assessed with RTK rarefaction, the Chao1 estimator, and Recon v2.1 estimates of unobserved clonotypes. Generation probabilities for all TCRbeta clonotypes obtained by the gDNA method from several donors were computed using OLGA. Entries here come from immuneACCESS through TCRdb and include only in-frame sequences with V and J called. Some clones fail to appear in such tables; in the studies checked, an unresolved V gene covers under half of the shortfall, and the cause of the remainder is unknown. V, J and clone size are those of that table, while D and trimming were read from the DNA. This sample lists 2 million to 3 million clones; over 85% were detected once. The ten largest account for 0.35% to 0.45% of the sample.

The sequence is built from TRBV11-1 and TRBJ2-4, with the D gene not clear enough to name. Specimen: naive CD4+ T cells from PBMCs. The cell subset or site label for this specimen denotes: CD45RA+ positively selected. The TCR was taken from a man between 18 and 35 years old in good health. Some clones in this sample may be carry-over from other donors' samples. For the CDR3, the sequence is CASSLSENVQYF. The DNA reads as follows: TGTGCCAGCAGCTTGAGCGAAAATGTTCAGTACTTC.